This T cell receptor (beta chain) was captured in a study of blood T cell repertoires in COVID-19. Overall study context: COVID-19 samples, acute and convalescent, were from the United States, Italy and Spain.

Trimming removed 3 bases from V and 4 bases from J; junction bases left unmatched: 4. The CDR3 is 15 amino acids. Germline V gene lookup returns CDR1 SGDLS and CDR2 YYNGEE. Produced via immunoSEQ multiplex PCR; TCRdb's table is partial and in-frame only. The sample has around 270,000 clones; approximately 87% are singletons. The receptor was derived from a woman in her fifties or sixties with acute or convalescent COVID-19. The chain uses TRBV9 and TRBJ1-4; 9 bases line up with TRBD1. Input material: peripheral blood. The CDR3 here is CASSAGDRDNEKLFF. The CDR3 nucleotides are TGTGCCAGCAGCGCGGGGGACAGGGATAATGAAAAACTGTTTTTT.